The clone carrying this TCR beta chain was found a few times. Seattle cases were enrolled at active infection and followed longitudinally. CDR1 is MDHEN, CDR2 SYDVKM, per germline. V lost 5 bases and J lost 5, with 16 bases in between. The CDR3 loop spans 16 amino acids. This specimen comes from a study of blood T cell repertoires in COVID-19. Overall study: T cells, B-cell-depleted T cells, or PBMCs provided the cDNA or gDNA that served as material.

Per the original data handling: Reference gene primers were amplified, and this amplification served to estimate nucleated cell counts. Using immunoSEQ multiplex PCR, the repertoire was profiled, and TCRdb retains in-frame clones only, with some absent. The V and J calls and clone size were taken over from that table, and D and trimming were inferred from the DNA. The sample shows 300,000 to 400,000 clones, about 87% of them seen only once. Sequenced input: peripheral blood. The receptor comes from a man under 40 with COVID-19, enrolled during active disease. The V call is TRBV28, the J call TRBJ1-6; a possible D gene is TRBD1 (5 bases). The CDR3: CASSPRLGHHNSPLHF. The CDR3 nucleotides are TGTGCCAGCAGTCCCCGCTTAGGACATCATAATTCACCCCTCCACTTT.